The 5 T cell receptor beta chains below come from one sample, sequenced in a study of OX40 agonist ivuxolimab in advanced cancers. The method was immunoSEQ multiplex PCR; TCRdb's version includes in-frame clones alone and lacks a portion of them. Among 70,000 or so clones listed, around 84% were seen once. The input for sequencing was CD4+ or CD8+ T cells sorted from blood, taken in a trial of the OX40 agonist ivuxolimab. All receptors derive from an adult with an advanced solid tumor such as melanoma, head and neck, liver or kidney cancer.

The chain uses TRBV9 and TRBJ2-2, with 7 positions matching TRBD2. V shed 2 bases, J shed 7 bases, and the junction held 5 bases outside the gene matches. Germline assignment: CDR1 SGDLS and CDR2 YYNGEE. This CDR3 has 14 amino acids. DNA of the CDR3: TGTGCCAGCAGCGTTAGCGGGCAGAACGGGGAGCTGTTTTTT. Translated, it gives CASSVSGQNGELFF.

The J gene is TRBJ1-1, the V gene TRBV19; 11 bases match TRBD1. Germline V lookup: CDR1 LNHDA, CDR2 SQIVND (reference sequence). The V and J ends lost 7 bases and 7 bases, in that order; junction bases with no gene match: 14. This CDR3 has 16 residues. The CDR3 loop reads CASKRTGGANAVEAFF. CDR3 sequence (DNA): TGTGCCAGTAAGAGGACAGGGGGCGCAAACGCTGTTGAAGCTTTCTTT.

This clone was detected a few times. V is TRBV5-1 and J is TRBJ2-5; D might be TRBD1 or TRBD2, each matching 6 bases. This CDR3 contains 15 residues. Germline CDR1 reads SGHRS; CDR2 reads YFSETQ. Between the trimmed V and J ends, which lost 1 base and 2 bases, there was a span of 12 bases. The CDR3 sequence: CASSLLGGSQETQYF. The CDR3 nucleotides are TGCGCCAGCAGCTTGCTAGGGGGGTCACAAGAGACCCAGTACTTC.

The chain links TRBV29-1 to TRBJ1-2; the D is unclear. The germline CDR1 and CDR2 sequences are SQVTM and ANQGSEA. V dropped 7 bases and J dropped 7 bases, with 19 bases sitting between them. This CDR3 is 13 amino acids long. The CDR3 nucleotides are TGCAGCGGCGGAGGTGGTTCCCCGCCTGGCTACACCTTC. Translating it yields CSGGGGSPPGYTF.

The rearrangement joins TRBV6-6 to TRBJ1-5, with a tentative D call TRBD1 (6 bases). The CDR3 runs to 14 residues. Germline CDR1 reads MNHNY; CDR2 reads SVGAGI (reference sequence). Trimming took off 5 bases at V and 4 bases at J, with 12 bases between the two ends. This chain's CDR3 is CASSRQGRNQPQHF. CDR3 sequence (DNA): TGTGCCAGCAGTCGTCAGGGGAGAAATCAGCCCCAGCATTTT.